This T cell receptor beta chain was sequenced during a study of CD8 T cells in ankylosing spondylitis. Study findings and constraints: Ankylosing spondylitis blood appeared to carry a characteristic TCR beta motif of roughly 8 highly homologous variants.

Comment on this clonotype: Its antigen remains unknown.

Quantitative 5'-RACE with molecular barcodes generated TCR beta libraries. One entry per CDR3 protein, called by TCRdb with MiXCR from the 5' RACE reads. The table has under 550,000 distinct CDR3 sequences, roughly 26% seen once; the top ten hold 0.89%. V dropped 4 bases and J dropped 1; count of bases not matched to a gene: 4. The CDR3 runs to 14 residues. Germline V gene sequence: CDR1 DFQATT, CDR2 SNEGSKA (reference sequence). What was sequenced was blood, either unsorted or a sorted T cell fraction (not recorded which). The TCR originated in a male donor with ankylosing spondylitis. The chain couples TRBV20-1 to TRBJ2-5; 9 bases align to TRBD2. CDR3: CSATASGIQETQYF. The CDR3 DNA follows: TGCAGTGCTACCGCTAGCGGGATCCAAGAGACCCAGTACTTC.